The 14 T cell receptor beta chains below all came from one sample that was sequenced in a study of CD8 T cells in ankylosing spondylitis. Study-level findings and limits: Roughly 8 highly homologous variants made up a TCR beta motif, and this motif appeared characteristic of ankylosing spondylitis blood.

No antigen is known for these receptors. TCRdb recomputed calls from the 5' RACE reads with MiXCR, one row per CDR3 protein. Of 500,000 to 650,000 distinct CDR3 sequences listed, 5.3% are singletons. Sample: blood, either unsorted or a sorted T cell fraction (not recorded which). The origin of the receptors is a male donor with ankylosing spondylitis.

This clonotype was seen repeatedly, ten times or more. The J gene is TRBJ2-7, the V gene TRBV7-2; 7 nucleotides align to TRBD1. The CDR3 contains 14 residues. V lost 0 bases and J lost 7; bases outside the gene matches: 6. Germline CDR1 SGHTA, CDR2 FQGNSA. The DNA for the CDR3 is TGTGCCAGCAGCTTAGCCGGGACAGCCCTAGAGCAGTACTTC. Translating gives CASSLAGTALEQYF.

This clonotype was counted only a few times. This chain joins TRBV20-1 and TRBJ1-1; TRBD1 aligns across 9 bases. Germline V lookup: CDR1 DFQATT, CDR2 SNEGSKA (reference sequence). This CDR3 is 13 amino acids long. Trimming cost V 4 bases and J 4 bases; bases outside gene matches: 4. The CDR3 DNA is TGCAGTGCTACCACGGGACAGGGCACTGAAGCTTTCTTT. It yields the protein CSATTGQGTEAFF.

In its sample, this clonotype was seen many times. The chain joins TRBV7-8 to TRBJ2-1; 8 bases fit TRBD2. The CDR3 spans 15 residues. The germline CDR1 and CDR2 sequences are SGHVS and FQNEAQ. The V and J ends lost 4 bases and 7 bases, in that order; junction bases with no gene match: 9. CDR3 region: CASSYAGTRLNEQFF. CDR3 DNA: TGTGCCAGCAGCTATGCGGGGACTAGGTTAAATGAGCAGTTCTTC.

This clonotype was seen ten or more times. The chain employs TRBV20-1 and TRBJ2-3; 8 bases fit TRBD2. V shed 5 bases, J shed 2 bases, and the junction held 9 bases outside the gene matches. Germline V gives CDR1 DFQATT, CDR2 SNEGSKA (reference sequence). The CDR3 runs to 15 residues. In DNA form, the CDR3 reads TGCAGTGCTCCGACTAGCGCGACCGTCACAGATACGCAGTATTTT. Amino acids: CSAPTSATVTDTQYF.

This clonotype was observed a handful of times. The V and J genes are TRBV4-1 and TRBJ2-5, with 15 nucleotides matching TRBD2. Germline V gives CDR1 MGHRA, CDR2 YSYEKL. The trim removed 3 bases at V and 0 bases at J, leaving 14 bases unmatched. This CDR3 has 21 amino acids. The CDR3 DNA reads TGCGCCAGCAGCCACTGGAGGACAGGGACTAGCGGGGGGCCGAACCAAGAGACCCAGTACTTC. This encodes CASSHWRTGTSGGPNQETQYF.

This clonotype has at least ten counts. The CDR3 protein is CASSLLRGQGSRMNTEAFF. CDR3 coding DNA: TGTGCCAGCAGCTTGTTAAGGGGACAGGGGTCCCGTATGAACACTGAAGCTTTCTTT. The chain is built from TRBV11-2 and TRBJ1-1, with 10 bases fitting TRBD1. With 3 bases clipped from V and 0 bases from J, the junction kept 13 bases outside the gene matches. The CDR3 runs to 19 residues. Germline V gene data show CDR1 as SGHAT and CDR2 as FQNNGV.

This chain links TRBV6-1 with TRBJ2-5; 10 nucleotides match TRBD1. Germline-derived CDR1 and CDR2 are MNHNS and SASEGT. V trimming: 7 bases; J trimming: 5 bases; junction bases outside the gene matches: 10. CDR3 length: 15 residues. In DNA form, the CDR3 reads TGTGCCAGCAACCCCATGGGACAGGGGACCGAGACCCAGTACTTC. It yields the protein CASNPMGQGTETQYF.

This clonotype was counted ten times or more. CDR3 residues: CASKPLGGFQPQHF. CDR3 DNA: TGTGCCAGCAAACCCTTGGGAGGGTTTCAGCCCCAGCATTTT. The rearrangement joins TRBV6-1 to TRBJ1-5; D unclear. Looked up from germline, CDR1 is MNHNS and CDR2 is SASEGT. Trimming left V 7 bases short and J 6 bases short, with 16 bases between. The CDR3 is 14 residues long.

This sequence joins TRBV5-1 and TRBJ2-3; D could derive from TRBD1 or TRBD2 (5 bases each). The V gene's germline CDR1 is SGHRS and CDR2 YFSETQ. The CDR3 totals 15 residues. V was shortened by 3 bases and J by 2 bases, with 13 bases between the two germline ends. This chain's CDR3 is CASSSLGRSTDTQYF. CDR3 nucleotide sequence: TGCGCCAGCAGCTCCCTGGGACGGTCCACAGATACGCAGTATTTT. The whole variable domain, remainder taken from reference TRBV5-1 and TRBJ2-3, is KAGVTQTPRYLIKTRGQQVTLSCSPISGHRSVSWYQQTPGQGLQFLFEYFSETQRNKGNFPGRFSGRQFSNSRSEMNVSTLELGDSALYLCASSSLGRSTDTQYFGPGTRLTVL.

This clonotype was observed many times. This chain connects TRBV20-1 to TRBJ2-7; 9 bases align to TRBD2. CDR1 is DFQATT and CDR2 is SNEGSKA in the germline V gene (reference sequence). CDR3 size: 14 residues. V gave up 5 bases and J gave up 4 bases; unmatched junction bases: 9. The CDR3 region has the DNA TGCAGTGCTGACGCCAGGACTAGCGCGTACGAGCAGTACTTC. It is translated as CSADARTSAYEQYF.

The J gene is TRBJ2-7, the V gene TRBV6-2 or TRBV6-3, with unresolved D. The V gene's germline CDR1 is MNHEY and CDR2 SVGEGT. CDR3 length: 13 amino acids. The V end was cut by 7 bases, the J end by 0 bases, with 10 bases between. The CDR3 bases are TGTGCCAGCATGCAGCTTAGCTCCTACGAGCAGTACTTC. Its translation is CASMQLSSYEQYF.

This clonotype has ten or more counts. J is TRBJ2-2 and V is TRBV7-9; no reliable D call. In germline, CDR1 is SEHNR, CDR2 FQNEAQ (reference sequence). The CDR3 is 16 amino acids. The V end was cut by 1 base, the J end by 1 base, with 10 bases between. As DNA, the CDR3 is TGTGCCAGCAGCTTAGGTCGCCAGCGGAACACCGGGGAGCTGTTTTTT. Translation gives CASSLGRQRNTGELFF.

This clonotype has ten or more counts. The rearrangement links TRBV5-4 to TRBJ1-6; 7 positions match TRBD1. The V and J ends lost 3 bases and 8 bases, in that order; junction bases with no gene match: 14. The CDR3 has 17 amino acids. Looked up from germline, CDR1 is SGHNT and CDR2 is YYREEE (reference sequence). The CDR3 bases are TGTGCCAGCAGCTACCGGACAGGCCGAAACGGGGATTCACCCCTCCACTTT. It specifies CASSYRTGRNGDSPLHF.

Only a few counts were recorded for this clonotype. The chain has TRBV18 and TRBJ2-3, with a tentative D call TRBD1 (6 bases). Per the germline V gene, CDR1 is KGHSH and CDR2 is LQKENI. The V and J ends lost 6 bases and 6 bases respectively, with 19 bases between them. This CDR3 has 15 residues. DNA for the CDR3: TGTGCCAGCTCTCGGGACACCTTGGGGGCGGATACGCAGTATTTT. It yields the protein CASSRDTLGADTQYF.